The 9 T cell receptor beta chains presented below share a single source sample, sequenced in a study of PD-1 blockade in classical Hodgkin lymphoma (dated by TCRdb to 2020 to 2022). Read against the paper, the sample's time point label means: cycle 1 day 1 (C1D1), immediately before nivolumab initiation. Every trial patient had relapsed following autologous stem cell transplantation, and prior brentuximab vedotin exposure was what differed among cohorts A, B and C. Libraries came from the immunoSEQ multiplex PCR assay. In its TCRdb copy, this immuneACCESS table keeps in-frame sequences only and misses some clones. Where compared with another copy, unresolved V genes explain less than half of these, and the others have no known cause. The sample table shows tens of thousands of clones, and 80% to 90% are seen once. Approximately 15% of the sample is held by the ten biggest clonotypes. The input for sequencing was peripheral blood mononuclear cells (PBMCs), taken at baseline. The receptors stem from a human donor with classical Hodgkin lymphoma.

CDR3 sequence: CASRGGELFF. The CDR3 coding sequence is TGTGCCAGTCGAGGCGGGGAGCTGTTTTTT. J is TRBJ2-2 and V is TRBV2; unclear D gene. This CDR3 comprises 10 residues. V gave up 9 bases and J gave up 7 bases, with 6 bases separating them. From germline, CDR1 is SNHLY and CDR2 FYNNEI.

The chain uses TRBV27 and TRBJ2-2, with D possibly being TRBD1 (5 bases). Germline V gives CDR1 MNHEY, CDR2 SMNVEV (reference sequence). The CDR3 totals 12 residues. The germline V and J ends were trimmed by 7 bases and 6 bases, with 9 bases remaining between them. The CDR3: CASTKGAGELFF. CDR3 sequence (DNA): TGTGCCAGCACGAAAGGGGCCGGGGAGCTGTTTTTT.

The chain combines TRBV13 with TRBJ2-5; 7 bases are a match to TRBD2. The CDR3 is 14 residues long. Trimming at V came to 0 bases and at J to 6 bases, leaving 4 bases not matched to a gene. CDR1 and CDR2 (germline): PRHDT, FYEKMQ (reference sequence). CDR3 sequence (DNA): TGTGCCAGCAGCTTAGGGACTAGCTTAAAGACCCAGTACTTC. Amino acids: CASSLGTSLKTQYF.

V and J are TRBV11-3 and TRBJ1-1; tentative D call: TRBD1 (5 bases). The CDR3 runs to 15 residues. V lost 3 bases to trimming and J lost 5 bases, with 16 bases between them. The germline CDR1 and CDR2 sequences are SGHNT and YENEEA. The DNA for the CDR3 is TGTGCCAGCAGCTTTTCTGGGGACCCGGAGACTGAAGCTTTCTTT. Translation gives CASSFSGDPETEAFF.

This chain links TRBV13 with TRBJ2-7; 10 bases line up with TRBD2. Per the germline V gene, CDR1 is PRHDT and CDR2 is FYEKMQ (reference sequence). The CDR3 is 13 amino acids. The J segment lost 6 bases and the V segment lost 10 bases, leaving 9 bases of the junction unmatched. The CDR3 nucleotides read TGTGCCACCTCAGCGGGGGGGCTTTCCGAGCAGTACTTC. Residues: CATSAGGLSEQYF.

The chain couples TRBV29-1 to TRBJ1-1, with D perhaps TRBD1 (5 bases). The CDR3 has 12 residues. V lost 6 bases, J lost 11 bases, and 19 bases lay in between. CDR1 and CDR2 from the germline V gene are SQVTM and ANQGSEA. In DNA, the CDR3 is TGCAGCGTGCACCCCCCAGGGCCCGTCGCTTTCTTT. It is translated as CSVHPPGPVAFF.

The chain is built from TRBV10-1 and TRBJ1-2, with D unclear. The CDR3 sequence is 13 residues long. Between the trimmed V and J ends, which lost 5 bases and 7 bases, there was a span of 14 bases. Germline-derived CDR1 and CDR2 are WNHNN and SYGVQD (reference sequence). In nucleotides, the CDR3 is TGCGCCAGCAGTCAGGTGCTGGGTGGTGGCTACACCTTC. Its protein is CASSQVLGGGYTF.

The gene calls are TRBV14 and TRBJ1-2; D might be TRBD1 (5 bases). The CDR3 consists of 14 residues. V was pared by 4 bases and J by 8 bases, with 17 bases between. Germline V lookup: CDR1 SGHDN, CDR2 FVKESK. In DNA, the CDR3 is TGTGCCAGCAGCCGAGCAGGGCCCGGCTACGGCTACACCTTC. Residues: CASSRAGPGYGYTF.

This clone occurred a few times. The rearrangement uses TRBV5-1 and TRBJ1-4; possible D gene TRBD1, 6 bases. CDR1 and CDR2 (germline): SGHRS, YFSETQ. V was shortened by 4 bases and J by 8 bases, with 15 bases between the two germline ends. The CDR3 is 14 amino acids. The CDR3 region has the DNA TGCGCCAGCAGCGGGGGCACACCAGGCGAAAAACTGTTTTTT. Translation: CASSGGTPGEKLFF.